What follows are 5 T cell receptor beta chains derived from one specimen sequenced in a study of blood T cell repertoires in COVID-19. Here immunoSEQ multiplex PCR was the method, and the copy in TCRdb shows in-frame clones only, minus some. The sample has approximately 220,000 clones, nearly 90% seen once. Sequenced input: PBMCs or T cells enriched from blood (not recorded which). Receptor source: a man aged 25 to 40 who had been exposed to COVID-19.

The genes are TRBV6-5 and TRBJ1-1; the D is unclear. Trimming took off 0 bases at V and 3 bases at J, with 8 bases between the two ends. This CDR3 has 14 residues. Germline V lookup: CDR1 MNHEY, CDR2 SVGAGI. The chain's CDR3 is CASSYSEVDTEAFF. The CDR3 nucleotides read TGTGCCAGCAGTTACTCAGAGGTAGACACTGAAGCTTTCTTT.

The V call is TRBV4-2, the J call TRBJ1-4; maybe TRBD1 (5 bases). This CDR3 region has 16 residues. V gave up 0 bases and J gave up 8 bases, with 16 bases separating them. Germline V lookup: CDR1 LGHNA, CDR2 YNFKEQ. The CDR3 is CASSQDFSTGGEKLFF. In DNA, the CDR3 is TGTGCCAGCAGCCAAGATTTTAGCACAGGTGGGGAAAAACTGTTTTTT.

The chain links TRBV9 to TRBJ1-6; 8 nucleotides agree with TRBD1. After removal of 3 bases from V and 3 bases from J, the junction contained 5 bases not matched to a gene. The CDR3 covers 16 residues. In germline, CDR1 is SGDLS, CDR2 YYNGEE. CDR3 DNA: TGTGCCAGCAGCGCCGGACAGGGTTTCTATAATTCACCCCTCCACTTT. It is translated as CASSAGQGFYNSPLHF. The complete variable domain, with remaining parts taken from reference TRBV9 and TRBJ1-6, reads DSGVTQTPKHLITATGQRVTLRCSPRSGDLSVYWYQQSLDQGLQFLIQYYNGEERAKGNILERFSAQQFPDLHSELNLSSLELGDSALYFCASSAGQGFYNSPLHFGNGTRLTVT.

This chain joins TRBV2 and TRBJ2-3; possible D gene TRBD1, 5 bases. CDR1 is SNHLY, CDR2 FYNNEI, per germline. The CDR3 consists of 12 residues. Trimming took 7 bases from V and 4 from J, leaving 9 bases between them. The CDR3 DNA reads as TGTGCCAGCAACGAAGGGGCAGATACGCAGTATTTT. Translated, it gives CASNEGADTQYF.

DNA of the CDR3: TGCGCCAGCAGTGATCGGGGGGGCGGCACAGATACGCAGTATTTT. It specifies CASSDRGGGTDTQYF. V usage is TRBV10-1 and J usage is TRBJ2-3; 8 nucleotides agree with TRBD2. This CDR3 has 15 amino acids. Germline V gene lookup returns CDR1 WNHNN and CDR2 SYGVQD (reference sequence). Unmatched junction bases numbered 3, after V lost 3 bases and J lost 1 base.